Below are 4 T cell receptor delta chains sequenced from a single sample in a study of gamma-delta T cells after stem cell transplantation. TCRdb re-analyzed the RT-PCR reads via CATT. The table has about 2,800 delta-chain clones, 3.4% seen once. Sequencing input: gamma-delta T cells. The receptor source for this set is a human donor. It is not recorded whose cells these are; they may come from a transplant donor.

This clone is labeled as medium-sized. This chain uses TRDV2 with TRDJ1, with D unresolved. Trimming pared 3 bases from V and 3 bases from J, leaving 16 bases between. The CDR3 length is 15 residues. The germline CDR1 and CDR2 sequences are GEAIGNYY and EKD. The CDR3 spells CACDPASMVADKLIF. As DNA, the CDR3 is TGTGCCTGTGACCCCGCGTCCATGGTCGCCGATAAACTCATCTTT.

This clone qualifies as medium-sized (0.01 to 0.1%). This probably arose from a read error, given a far larger clone one base away. The chain combines TRDV2 with TRDJ1; 11 bases fit TRDD3. This CDR3 spans 20 amino acids. Germline V CDR1 and CDR2: GEAIGNYY, EKD. With V trimmed by 3 bases and J by 0 bases, 17 bases remained unmatched. CDR3 sequence reads: CACDPVLGDNNAPYTDKLIF. DNA for the CDR3: TGTGCCTGTGACCCAGTACTGGGGGATAATAATGCCCCCTACACCGATAAACTCATCTTT.

With regard to this clone: This DNA's translation differs at residue 7 from TCRdb's protein, which comes from a much larger clone; a read error is likely, and the protein shown is translated from the DNA. The chain carries TRDV2 and TRDJ1, with no clear D. CDR1 is GEAIGNYY, CDR2 EKD, per germline. With 3 bases removed from V and 0 bases from J, the gap between germline ends came to 13 bases. This CDR3 has 15 residues. The CDR3 nucleotides are TGTGCCTGTGACCCCGTGAGGGAATACACCGATAAACTCATCTTT. Its protein product is CACDPVREYTDKLIF.

Comment on this clone: A read error likely explains this, since a far larger clone differs by one base. The V call is TRDV2, the J call TRDJ3; 9 bases match TRDD3. Germline lookup yields CDR1 GEAIGNYY and CDR2 EKD. The CDR3 has 21 residues. Here the CDR3 DNA reads TGTGCCTGTGACGCCGCCCGTACTGGGGGAGATACTTCCTGGGACACCCGACAGGTGTTTTTC. Protein: CACDAARTGGDTSWDTRQVFF.